Each of the 3 T cell receptor beta chains below was sequenced from the same sample in a study of T cell responses to AZD1222 COVID-19 vaccine. The data were produced by immunoSEQ multiplex PCR, yet TCRdb's version contains in-frame clones alone and is incomplete. The table includes some 99,000 clones, roughly 90% detected once. The sample in question was peripheral blood, obtained on day 0 of MenACWY control vaccination. These receptors were obtained from an adult in good health.

The V and J genes are TRBV10-3 and TRBJ1-1; D not certain. Trimming stripped 2 bases from V and 3 bases from J, with 1 base between. Germline CDR1 is ENHRY and CDR2 is SYGVKD. This CDR3 comprises 11 residues. In DNA form, the CDR3 reads TGTGCCATCAGTGAGGACACTGAAGCTTTCTTT. Residues: CAISEDTEAFF.

The chain combines TRBV12-3 or TRBV12-4 with TRBJ2-2; D remains unclear. The CDR3 runs to 13 residues. V gave up 2 bases and J gave up 4 bases, with 5 bases separating them. The CDR3 coding sequence is TGTGCCAGCAGTTTAAGGGTCACCGGGGAGCTGTTTTTT. Its protein is CASSLRVTGELFF.

The chain combines TRBV20-1 with TRBJ1-2; D possibly corresponds to TRBD1 (5 bases). Germline V gives CDR1 DFQATT, CDR2 SNEGSKA (reference sequence). This CDR3 region has 10 residues. V lost 6 bases to trimming and J lost 6 bases, with 8 bases between them. This CDR3 is CSAMTDGYTF. Here the CDR3 DNA reads TGCAGTGCAATGACAGATGGCTACACCTTC.